What follows are 25 T cell receptor beta chains derived from one specimen sequenced in a study of siplizumab effects on memory and regulatory T cells. TCRdb's copy holds only in-frame clones and misses some; the assay was immunoSEQ multiplex PCR. This sample has approximately 82,000 clones; approximately 86% occur once, and the top ten carry 1.5%. The sequencing sample was made of Tregs sorted from blood. The origin of the receptors is a human donor in good health.

V and J are TRBV6-6 and TRBJ2-3; a weak D match, TRBD2 (6 bases). The CDR3 totals 13 residues. Germline CDR1 reads MNHNY; CDR2 reads SVGAGI (reference sequence). V lost 6 bases, J lost 1 base, and 8 bases lay in between. The CDR3 DNA sequence: TGTGCCAGCAGGGGGACTGGCACAGATACGCAGTATTTT. Residues: CASRGTGTDTQYF.

The V and J genes are TRBV25-1 and TRBJ2-1, with 11 nucleotides matching TRBD2. CDR1 and CDR2 (germline): MGHDK, SYGVNS. CDR3 length equals 14 residues. J gave up 8 bases and V 7 bases, and 7 bases lay outside the gene matches. Here the CDR3 reads CASTRSGGAYEQFF. CDR3 bases: TGTGCCAGCACCCGTAGCGGGGGGGCCTATGAGCAGTTCTTC.

The chain employs TRBV25-1 and TRBJ2-3; 9 nucleotides line up with TRBD1. V trimming: 8 bases; J trimming: 0 bases; junction bases outside the gene matches: 3. This CDR3 spans 14 amino acids. Germline V gives CDR1 MGHDK, CDR2 SYGVNS. CDR3 coding DNA: TGTGCCAGCGAGGGGACAGGGAGCACAGATACGCAGTATTTT. Encoded protein: CASEGTGSTDTQYF.

The J gene is TRBJ2-7, the V gene TRBV18; D gene unclear. Germline-derived CDR1 and CDR2 are KGHSH and LQKENI. V was trimmed by 6 bases and J by 3 bases, leaving 15 bases between them. This CDR3 is 14 amino acids long. The CDR3 is CASSRTAQSYEQYF. For the CDR3, the DNA is TGTGCCAGCTCCAGAACTGCACAGAGCTACGAGCAGTACTTC.

A word on this clone: One end of the junction varies from germline; a read error may be responsible. The sample holds other DNA sequences that translate to the same CDR3. The rearrangement links TRBV28 to TRBJ1-2, with a possible D match to TRBD1 (5 bases). Germline lookup yields CDR1 MDHEN and CDR2 SYDVKM. CDR3 size: 13 residues. CDR3 sequence reads: CASKIGGDYGYTF. The CDR3 coding sequence is TGTGCCAGCAAAATCGGGGGGGACTATGGCTATACCTTC.

The chain has TRBV4-2 and TRBJ1-2; weak D call: TRBD1 (5 bases). The CDR3 spans 13 residues. Per germline, CDR1 LGHNA and CDR2 YNFKEQ. V gave up 3 bases and J gave up 12 bases, with 17 bases separating them. As DNA, the CDR3 is TGTGCCAGCAGCCAGCTCCTTCGGGGGTTAAACACCTTC. It yields the protein CASSQLLRGLNTF.

The table lists this clone with a few counts. The same CDR3 can be traced to other DNA sequences in this sample. The V call is TRBV7-9, the J call TRBJ1-1; D is perhaps TRBD1 (5 bases). Per the germline V gene, CDR1 is SEHNR and CDR2 is FQNEAQ (reference sequence). V was clipped by 3 bases and J by 2 bases, with 7 bases between them. CDR3 length equals 13 residues. The CDR3 sequence: CASSFRENTEAFF. The DNA of the CDR3 is TGTGCCAGCAGCTTCAGGGAAAACACTGAAGCTTTCTTT.

The V call is TRBV5-5, the J call TRBJ1-1; unclear D gene. This CDR3 is 11 amino acids long. Germline CDR1 is SGHKS and CDR2 is YYEKEE (reference sequence). V shed 1 base and J shed 10 bases, with 8 bases lying between them. As DNA, the CDR3 is TGTGCCAGCAGCTTGAATTTTCGAGCTTTCTTT. This translates into CASSLNFRAFF. The full variable domain, in which reference TRBV5-5 and TRBJ1-1 provide the parts outside the CDR3, is DAGVTQSPTHLIKTRGQQVTLRCSPISGHKSVSWYQQVLGQGPQFIFQYYEKEERGRGNFPDRFSARQFPNYSSELNVNALLLGDSALYLCASSLNFRAFFGQGTRLTVV.

CDR3 protein: CASSLSSRGNYGYTF. The CDR3 nucleotides are TGTGCCAGCAGTTTAAGTTCCCGGGGTAACTATGGCTACACCTTC. The chain has TRBV28 and TRBJ1-2; D unclear. The CDR3 runs 15 residues. Deletions cut 2 bases from V and 1 base from J, with 11 bases between. From germline, CDR1 is MDHEN and CDR2 SYDVKM.

The chain links TRBV5-1 to TRBJ2-7; D remains unclear. V was pared by 0 bases and J by 0 bases, with 7 bases between. CDR1 and CDR2 (germline): SGHRS, YFSETQ. This CDR3 is 14 amino acids long. DNA for the CDR3: TGCGCCAGCAGCTTGGGACCGTACTCCTACGAGCAGTACTTC. It is translated as CASSLGPYSYEQYF.

The chain joins TRBV27 to TRBJ2-5; either TRBD1 or TRBD2 may fit D (6 bases each). CDR1 and CDR2 (germline): MNHEY, SMNVEV (reference sequence). The CDR3 spans 17 residues. The V and J ends lost 7 bases and 0 bases respectively, with 21 bases between them. CDR3 protein: CASTEGDFRGNQETQYF. The CDR3 DNA reads TGTGCCAGCACGGAAGGGGACTTCAGGGGCAACCAAGAGACCCAGTACTTC.

The chain is built from TRBV18 and TRBJ2-7; D ambiguous. CDR1 and CDR2 from the germline V gene are KGHSH and LQKENI. This CDR3 is built from 13 residues. V dropped 4 bases and J dropped 3 bases, with 10 bases sitting between them. The CDR3 loop reads CASSQRHDYEQYF. DNA of the CDR3: TGTGCCAGCTCACAACGACACGACTACGAGCAGTACTTC.

This chain links TRBV10-3 with TRBJ2-5; perhaps TRBD1 as D (5 bases). V was cut by 4 bases and J by 4 bases, with 7 bases left in between. This CDR3 spans 12 amino acids. Per germline, CDR1 ENHRY and CDR2 SYGVKD. The CDR3 loop reads CAISGDRETQYF. CDR3 bases: TGTGCCATCAGTGGTGACAGAGAGACCCAGTACTTC.

This clone showed up just once. This chain uses TRBV4-2 with TRBJ2-2, with D possibly TRBD2 on 6 matching bases. V lost 2 bases and J lost 5, with 12 bases in between. This CDR3 region has 15 residues. Germline CDR1 is LGHNA and CDR2 is YNFKEQ. The CDR3 reads CASSQSSGVTGELFF. As DNA, the CDR3 is TGTGCCAGCAGCCAATCTTCGGGGGTTACCGGGGAGCTGTTTTTT.

Only a few counts were recorded for this clone. This chain connects TRBV7-3 to TRBJ1-6; the D gene is possibly TRBD1 (6 bases). Per germline, CDR1 SGHTA and CDR2 FQGTGA. V was pared by 2 bases and J by 7 bases, with 9 bases between. The CDR3 has 14 residues. The CDR3 DNA follows: TGTGCCAGCAGCTTAGGGGACATAAATTCACCCCTCCACTTT. Translation gives CASSLGDINSPLHF. Full variable domain (missing parts from reference TRBV7-3 and TRBJ1-6): GAGVSQTPSNKVTEKGKYVELRCDPISGHTALYWYRQSLGQGPEFLIYFQGTGAADDSGLPNDRFFAVRPEGSVSTLKIQRTERGDSAVYLCASSLGDINSPLHFGNGTRLTVT.

The chain employs TRBV6-5 and TRBJ1-1; D is unclear. The CDR3 has 14 amino acids. Germline V gene sequence: CDR1 MNHEY, CDR2 SVGAGI. The V end lost 0 bases, the J end lost 3 bases, and 8 bases lay between the germline ends. CDR3 residues: CASSYSRRDTEAFF. The CDR3 DNA is TGTGCCAGCAGTTACTCGAGACGGGACACTGAAGCTTTCTTT.

CDR3 DNA: TGTGCCACCAGTAGGTTCCCCCGAGAGACCCAGTACTTC. Residues: CATSRFPRETQYF. The J gene is TRBJ2-5, the V gene TRBV19; no definite D call. Germline V lookup: CDR1 LNHDA, CDR2 SQIVND (reference sequence). This CDR3 contains 13 residues. The V gene lost 10 bases and the J gene lost 4 bases, with 16 bases spanning the gap.

This chain joins TRBV9 and TRBJ1-1; D not certain. The CDR3 contains 15 residues. The germline CDR1 and CDR2 sequences are SGDLS and YYNGEE. With 0 bases removed from V and 7 bases from J, the gap between germline ends came to 16 bases. CDR3 protein: CASSVGGVIGREAFF. As DNA, the CDR3 is TGTGCCAGCAGCGTAGGTGGGGTTATAGGGCGTGAAGCTTTCTTT. The full variable domain, completed using reference TRBV9 and TRBJ1-1, is DSGVTQTPKHLITATGQRVTLRCSPRSGDLSVYWYQQSLDQGLQFLIQYYNGEERAKGNILERFSAQQFPDLHSELNLSSLELGDSALYFCASSVGGVIGREAFFGQGTRLTVV.

This rearrangement joins TRBV28 to TRBJ1-6; TRBD1 aligns across 8 bases. V trimming: 6 bases; J trimming: 7 bases; junction bases outside the gene matches: 14. Germline loops: CDR1 MDHEN, CDR2 SYDVKM. The CDR3 is 17 amino acids. The CDR3 is CASSPARGTGLNSPLHF. Written as DNA, the CDR3 is TGTGCCAGCAGCCCCGCCCGCGGGACAGGATTAAATTCACCCCTCCACTTT.

The rearrangement joins TRBV5-1 to TRBJ2-7; D remains unclear. The CDR3 consists of 12 residues. V was clipped by 3 bases and J by 0 bases, with 4 bases between them. Germline-derived CDR1 and CDR2 are SGHRS and YFSETQ. DNA for the CDR3: TGCGCCAGCAGCTCTACCTCCTACGAGCAGTACTTC. Translating gives CASSSTSYEQYF. Together with reference TRBV5-1 and TRBJ2-7, the CDR3 gives the full variable domain: KAGVTQTPRYLIKTRGQQVTLSCSPISGHRSVSWYQQTPGQGLQFLFEYFSETQRNKGNFPGRFSGRQFSNSRSEMNVSTLELGDSALYLCASSSTSYEQYFGPGTRLTVT.

This chain joins TRBV7-3 and TRBJ2-1, with a weak D call TRBD2 (6 bases). Trimming pared 0 bases from V and 4 bases from J, leaving 7 bases between. The CDR3 covers 14 residues. CDR1 SGHTA and CDR2 FQGTGA come from the germline V gene. In nucleotides, the CDR3 is TGTGCCAGCAGCTTAACTAGCGGATACAATGAGCAGTTCTTC. This encodes CASSLTSGYNEQFF. The whole variable domain, remainder taken from reference TRBV7-3 and TRBJ2-1, is GAGVSQTPSNKVTEKGKYVELRCDPISGHTALYWYRQSLGQGPEFLIYFQGTGAADDSGLPNDRFFAVRPEGSVSTLKIQRTERGDSAVYLCASSLTSGYNEQFFGPGTRLTVL.

V is TRBV7-9 and J is TRBJ1-3; D uncertain. The CDR3 consists of 15 residues. V was trimmed by 3 bases and J by 3 bases, leaving 12 bases between them. Per germline, CDR1 SEHNR and CDR2 FQNEAQ (reference sequence). CDR3 protein: CASSFGSPSGNTIYF. The CDR3 nucleotides are TGTGCCAGCAGCTTCGGGTCGCCCAGTGGAAACACCATATATTTT.

The CDR3 loop reads CASSGVRGHTEAFF. The CDR3, as DNA: TGTGCCAGCAGTGGGGTCAGGGGGCACACTGAAGCTTTCTTT. The V and J genes are TRBV6-1 and TRBJ1-1; 8 bases line up with TRBD1. The CDR3 runs 14 residues. The germline CDR1 and CDR2 sequences are MNHNS and SASEGT. Trimming took 4 bases from V and 3 from J; bases not matched to a gene: 4.

The table lists this clone with a few counts. This sequence joins TRBV20-1 and TRBJ1-1; D not resolved. The germline CDR1 and CDR2 sequences are DFQATT and SNEGSKA (reference sequence). The V end lost 6 bases, the J end lost 0 bases, and 5 bases lay between the germline ends. CDR3 length: 11 amino acids. In DNA, the CDR3 is TGCAGTGCGCGGATGAACACTGAAGCTTTCTTT. Encoded protein: CSARMNTEAFF.

The chain employs TRBV27 and TRBJ1-1; TRBD1 matches 9 bases. V lost 0 bases, J lost 1 base, and 3 bases stayed unmatched. This CDR3 is 16 amino acids long. CDR1 and CDR2 from the germline V gene are MNHEY and SMNVEV (reference sequence). CDR3 sequence reads: CASSLSGQGTNTEAFF. The CDR3 DNA is TGTGCCAGCAGTTTATCGGGACAGGGCACGAACACTGAAGCTTTCTTT.